This T cell receptor (beta chain) was documented in a study of metastatic and nonmetastatic thyroid tumors (TCRdb year 2020). Turning to the overall study: Repertoires were compared across peripheral blood and tumor or nodule tissue samples from malignant and benign thyroid patients.

No patient had received any treatment before thyroid surgery. Using T-cell receptor beta sequencing, the researchers looked back retrospectively at clinical samples from patients, gathered between about 2012 and 2019. The library was built by means of PCR. The reads were generated on an Illumina HiSeq 4000. High-throughput sequencing was used to profile the TCR beta-chain CDR3 region of each patient. On the study's bioinformatics: The researchers built a classifier to tell apart papillary thyroid cancer patients with distant metastasis, based on CDR3 differences among clinicopathological groups. The Shannon index was used to assess repertoire diversity, and the Morisita-Horn index was used to assess tumor-blood repertoire similarity. TCRdb's own reprocessing of the public reads used fastp at Q25 and MiXCR and kept productive beta chains. These V and J calls are TCRdb output, not the study's own analysis. This sample has approximately 16,000 clones in its table, and approximately 12% of those were observed once. The ten largest clones represent about 16% of the sample.

This clone was observed at least ten times. Its antigen is currently not known. No base quality information exists; no much larger clone differs at one position. Points the paper makes about the study in general: In both blood and tumor samples, TCR beta diversity was reported to be significantly higher in malignant tumors than in benign nodules.

Its CDR3 holds 15 amino acids, cysteine through phenylalanine. The read is trimmed to its CDR3 DNA, 45 bases read in frame from base 1. V ends up 7 bases short and J 5 bases short, with an unmatched junction base count of 11. As encoded in the germline V gene, CDR1 is SGHRS while CDR2 is YFSETQ. Specimen: tumor tissue. The TCR was taken from a female donor with papillary thyroid cancer or a benign thyroid nodule (not recorded which). Some clones in this sample may be carry-over from other donors' samples. The receptor chain draws on TRBV5-1 and TRBJ2-3; 9 central nucleotides agree with TRBD2. The nucleotide sequence is TGCGCCAGCTCCCTGGTGCGGGAGGGAGGAGATACGCAGTATTTT. The encoded protein is CASSLVREGGDTQYF.